This passage covers 22 T cell receptor beta chains from one sample sequenced in a study of blood T cell repertoires in COVID-19. Some clones are missing from TCRdb's copy, which holds only in-frame ones; the method was immunoSEQ multiplex PCR. The repertoire holds under 300,000 clones, 80% to 95% seen once, with 1.5% to 2% in the top ten. Sequencing used PBMCs or T cells enriched from blood (not recorded which). The receptors here all came from a woman under 30 who had recovered from COVID-19.

The rearrangement joins TRBV28 to TRBJ2-2, with D unclear. The CDR3 is 16 amino acids. The germline CDR1 and CDR2 sequences are MDHEN and SYDVKM. V lost 3 bases, J lost 4 bases, and 15 bases lay in between. The CDR3 nucleotides are TGTGCCAGCAGTTTTCCCGGCACGGGTGTCACCGGGGAGCTGTTTTTT. This codes for CASSFPGTGVTGELFF.

The chain recombines TRBV20-1 with TRBJ2-5, with D possibly being TRBD1 (7 bases). The ends were cut back, 3 bases at V and 10 bases at J, with 12 bases in the middle. CDR1 is DFQATT and CDR2 is SNEGSKA in the germline V gene (reference sequence). The CDR3 extends over 11 amino acids. Here the CDR3 reads CSASDREVQYF. CDR3 bases: TGCAGTGCTAGTGACAGGGAGGTCCAGTACTTC.

The chain carries TRBV24-1 and TRBJ2-1; 12 nucleotides match TRBD2. Per germline, CDR1 KGHDR and CDR2 SFDVKD. Trimming at V came to 4 bases and at J to 10 bases, leaving 4 bases not matched to a gene. The CDR3 contains 14 residues. This chain's CDR3 is CATSESGLAGEQFF. In DNA form, the CDR3 reads TGTGCCACCAGTGAATCTGGACTAGCGGGGGAGCAGTTCTTC.

The CDR3 spells CAIRSPSGIESNRGIGYTF. Written as DNA, the CDR3 is TGTGCCATCAGGTCACCCTCGGGAATCGAGTCAAACAGGGGGATTGGCTACACCTTC. V gene TRBV10-3 combines with J gene TRBJ1-2; the match to TRBD1 covers 8 bases. Germline CDR1 reads ENHRY; CDR2 reads SYGVKD. V dropped 6 bases and J dropped 7; count of bases not matched to a gene: 25. CDR3 length equals 19 residues.

This clone was found once. The chain combines TRBV28 with TRBJ1-2; D not certain. The CDR3 loop spans 15 amino acids. Trimming took off 2 bases at V and 0 bases at J, with 10 bases between the two ends. CDR1 and CDR2 (germline): MDHEN, SYDVKM. The chain's CDR3 is CASSLGRRTNYGYTF. DNA for the CDR3: TGTGCCAGCAGTTTAGGGCGCAGAACTAACTATGGCTACACCTTC.

The gene calls are TRBV19 and TRBJ1-5, with D possibly TRBD1 on 5 matching bases. Trimming pared 4 bases from V and 6 bases from J, leaving 7 bases between. Germline lookup yields CDR1 LNHDA and CDR2 SQIVND (reference sequence). The CDR3 is 12 residues long. CDR3 protein: CASSRGTQPQHF. CDR3 in DNA: TGTGCCAGTAGTAGGGGCACTCAGCCCCAGCATTTT.

This sequence joins TRBV2 and TRBJ2-3; weak D call: TRBD2 (7 bases). CDR3 length equals 16 residues. Germline CDR1 SNHLY, CDR2 FYNNEI. Trimming cost V 6 bases and J 5 bases, with 21 bases left between them. CDR3 amino acids: CASSPPLGGAGDTQYF. The CDR3 region has the DNA TGTGCCAGCAGCCCTCCCCTTGGGGGGGCTGGAGATACGCAGTATTTT.

This clone is a singleton in its sample. The chain is built from TRBV2 and TRBJ1-2, with D tentatively TRBD1 (5 bases). V dropped 0 bases and J dropped 4 bases, with 12 bases sitting between them. The length of the CDR3 is 15 residues. Germline V CDR1 and CDR2: SNHLY, FYNNEI. The CDR3 reads CASSEAHSGGYGYTF. Here the CDR3 DNA reads TGTGCCAGCAGTGAAGCCCACAGCGGGGGCTATGGCTACACCTTC.

The genes are TRBV9 and TRBJ1-2; maybe TRBD1 (5 bases). Germline V gives CDR1 SGDLS, CDR2 YYNGEE. The V end lost 3 bases, the J end lost 5 bases, and 11 bases lay between the germline ends. CDR3 length: 13 residues. CDR3 DNA sequence: TGTGCCAGCAGCGCCGACACAGGATATGGCTACACCTTC. Translated, it gives CASSADTGYGYTF.

This chain joins TRBV6-5 and TRBJ1-2, with D possibly matching TRBD1 (6 bases). From germline, CDR1 is MNHEY and CDR2 SVGAGI. Trimming removed 10 bases at V and 4 bases at J, with 19 bases between. The CDR3 length is 14 residues. CDR3 loop: CATPIGWTVYGYTF. The CDR3 DNA reads as TGTGCCACTCCGATCGGCTGGACAGTCTATGGCTACACCTTC.

V usage is TRBV19 and J usage is TRBJ1-1, with D possibly being TRBD1 (6 bases). Germline V gives CDR1 LNHDA, CDR2 SQIVND (reference sequence). This CDR3 has 17 amino acids. Trimming shortened V by 4 bases and J by 0 bases, and 18 bases separated the two germline ends. The CDR3 DNA reads as TGTGCCAGTAGTAGTTACAGGGTCATGGGGCTGAACACTGAAGCTTTCTTT. This codes for CASSSYRVMGLNTEAFF.

The V and J genes are TRBV15 and TRBJ2-7; TRBD1 is a possible D gene (5 bases). The CDR3 covers 15 residues. Trimming cost V 2 bases and J 3 bases, with 14 bases left between them. CDR1 is LNHNV, CDR2 YYDKDF, per germline (reference sequence). Here the CDR3 DNA reads TGTGCCACCAGCAGACAGGGTTTAGATGTCTACGAGCAGTACTTC. It encodes CATSRQGLDVYEQYF.

This clone was seen a single time. The chain employs TRBV9 and TRBJ1-2, with TRBD1 matching over 7 bases. The CDR3 runs to 14 residues. The junction had 10 bases not matched to a gene; V was cut back by 5 bases and J by 6 bases. The germline gives CDR1 SGDLS, CDR2 YYNGEE. CDR3 sequence (DNA): TGTGCCAGCAGTGATACAGGGGTGGGGGATGGCTACACCTTC. It translates to CASSDTGVGDGYTF.

J is TRBJ1-1 and V is TRBV6-5, with 8 positions matching TRBD1. The V gene end was trimmed by 2 bases and the J gene end by 5 bases; junction bases not matched to a gene: 10. Per germline, CDR1 MNHEY and CDR2 SVGAGI. CDR3 size: 16 residues. The DNA for the CDR3 is TGTGCCAGCAGTTACCGTCCCGGGACAGGTAGTACTGAAGCTTTCTTT. Residues: CASSYRPGTGSTEAFF.

The rearrangement joins TRBV13 to TRBJ2-1, with TRBD2 as a possible D gene (6 bases). The CDR3 totals 15 residues. Deletions cut 1 base from V and 6 bases from J, with 13 bases between. CDR1 and CDR2 (germline): PRHDT, FYEKMQ (reference sequence). DNA of the CDR3: TGTGCCAGCAGCTTAGATCTAGCGCGAGCCAATGAGCAGTTCTTC. Protein sequence: CASSLDLARANEQFF. Full variable domain (missing parts from reference TRBV13 and TRBJ2-1): AAGVIQSPRHLIKEKRETATLKCYPIPRHDTVYWYQQGPGQDPQFLISFYEKMQSDKGSIPDRFSAQQFSDYHSELNMSSLELGDSALYFCASSLDLARANEQFFGPGTRLTVL.

The chain employs TRBV7-9 and TRBJ2-6, with D possibly being TRBD1 (6 bases). Trimming took 7 bases from V and 3 from J, leaving 19 bases between them. Germline V gives CDR1 SEHNR, CDR2 FQNEAQ (reference sequence). The CDR3 is made up of 17 amino acids. The CDR3 sequence is CASIQEGDLGGANVLTF. The CDR3 DNA sequence: TGTGCCAGCATCCAAGAGGGGGATTTAGGTGGGGCCAACGTCCTGACTTTC.

The genes are TRBV9 and TRBJ2-7, with 7 bases identical to TRBD1. Trimming at V came to 3 bases and at J to 2 bases, leaving 8 bases not matched to a gene. The CDR3 consists of 15 residues. Germline V gene lookup returns CDR1 SGDLS and CDR2 YYNGEE. This CDR3 reads CASSEIGGPTYEQYF. The CDR3, as DNA: TGTGCCAGCAGCGAGATAGGGGGCCCTACCTACGAGCAGTACTTC.

The count of this clone is one. The chain links TRBV6-5 to TRBJ2-7; 7 positions agree with TRBD2. Germline V gene data show CDR1 as MNHEY and CDR2 as SVGAGI. V lost 7 bases to trimming and J lost 6 bases; unmatched junction nucleotides: 9. The CDR3 runs 13 residues. This chain's CDR3 is CASTSSGGGEQYF. In DNA form, the CDR3 reads TGTGCCAGCACCTCATCGGGGGGAGGCGAGCAGTACTTC.

This chain uses TRBV6-5 with TRBJ1-6; D ambiguous. The CDR3 is made up of 15 amino acids. Trimming took 2 bases from V and 6 from J, leaving 11 bases between them. Germline V gene sequence: CDR1 MNHEY, CDR2 SVGAGI. The CDR3, as DNA: TGTGCCAGCAGTTACGAGGTGGCACGTAATTCACCCCTCCACTTT. This encodes CASSYEVARNSPLHF.

The chain employs TRBV2 and TRBJ2-4; D gene ambiguous. The CDR3 is 11 residues long. Trimming pared 3 bases from V and 7 bases from J, leaving 4 bases between. Looked up from germline, CDR1 is SNHLY and CDR2 is FYNNEI. This CDR3 reads CASSDGNIQYF. Written as DNA, the CDR3 is TGTGCCAGCAGTGACGGGAACATTCAGTACTTC.

The chain's CDR3 is CASSSSLAGVYNEQFF. CDR3 bases: TGTGCCAGCAGTTCAAGCCTAGCGGGGGTATACAATGAGCAGTTCTTC. The V gene is TRBV28, the J gene TRBJ2-1, with TRBD2 matching over 10 bases. Germline-derived CDR1 and CDR2 are MDHEN and SYDVKM. V shed 4 bases, J shed 4 bases, and the junction held 7 bases outside the gene matches. This CDR3 spans 16 amino acids.

This rearrangement joins TRBV2 to TRBJ1-4; maybe TRBD1 (6 bases). CDR1 and CDR2 from the germline V gene are SNHLY and FYNNEI. This CDR3 comprises 13 residues. Trimming took 5 bases from V and 10 from J, leaving 14 bases between them. CDR3 protein: CASSQETGSKLFF. Here the CDR3 DNA reads TGTGCCAGCAGTCAGGAGACAGGTTCAAAACTGTTTTTT.